This TCR beta chain was sequenced for a study of blood T cell repertoires in COVID-19. This table comes from immunoSEQ multiplex PCR, and its TCRdb copy is limited to in-frame clones, with some not included. The sample yields about 200,000 clones, roughly 84% seen once. J gave up 5 bases and V 5 bases, and 8 bases lay outside the gene matches. Looked up from germline, CDR1 is MDHEN and CDR2 is SYDVKM. CDR3 size: 14 residues. This TCR was recovered from a man in his forties or fifties with COVID-19, enrolled during active disease. The sequenced sample consisted of peripheral blood. The chain joins TRBV28 to TRBJ2-7, with TRBD1 identical over 8 bases. The CDR3 DNA reads as TGTGCCAGCAGTGTTACCGGGACAGGCAACGAGCAGTACTTC. It encodes CASSVTGTGNEQYF.